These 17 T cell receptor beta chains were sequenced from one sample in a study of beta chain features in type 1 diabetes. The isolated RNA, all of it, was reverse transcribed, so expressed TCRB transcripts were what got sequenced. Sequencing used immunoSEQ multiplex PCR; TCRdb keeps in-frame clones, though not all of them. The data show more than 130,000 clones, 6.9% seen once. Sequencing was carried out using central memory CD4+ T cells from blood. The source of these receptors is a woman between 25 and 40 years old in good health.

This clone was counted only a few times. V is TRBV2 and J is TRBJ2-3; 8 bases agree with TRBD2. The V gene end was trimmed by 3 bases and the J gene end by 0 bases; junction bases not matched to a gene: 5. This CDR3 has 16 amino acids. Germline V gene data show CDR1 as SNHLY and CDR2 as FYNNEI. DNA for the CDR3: TGTGCCAGCAGTGACGGGGCGGGGGGAAGCACAGATACGCAGTATTTT. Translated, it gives CASSDGAGGSTDTQYF.

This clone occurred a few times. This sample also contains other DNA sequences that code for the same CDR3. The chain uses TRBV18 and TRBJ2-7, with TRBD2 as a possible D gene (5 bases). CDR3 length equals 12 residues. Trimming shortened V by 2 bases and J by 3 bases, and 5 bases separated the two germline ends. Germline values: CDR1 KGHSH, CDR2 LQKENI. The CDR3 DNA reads TGTGCCAGCTCACCAGGAGGCTACGAGCAGTACTTC. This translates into CASSPGGYEQYF.

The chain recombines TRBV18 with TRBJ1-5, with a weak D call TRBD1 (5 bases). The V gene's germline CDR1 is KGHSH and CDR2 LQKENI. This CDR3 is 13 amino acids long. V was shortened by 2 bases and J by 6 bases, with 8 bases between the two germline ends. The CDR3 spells CASSPSRVQPQHF. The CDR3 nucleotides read TGTGCCAGCTCACCATCCAGGGTTCAGCCCCAGCATTTT.

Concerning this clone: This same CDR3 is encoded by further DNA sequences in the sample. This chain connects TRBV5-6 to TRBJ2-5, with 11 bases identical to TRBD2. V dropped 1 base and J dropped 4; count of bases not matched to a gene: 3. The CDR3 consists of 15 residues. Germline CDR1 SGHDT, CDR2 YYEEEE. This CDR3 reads CASSLRLAGGETQYF. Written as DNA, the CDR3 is TGTGCCAGCAGCTTGAGGCTAGCGGGGGGAGAGACCCAGTACTTC.

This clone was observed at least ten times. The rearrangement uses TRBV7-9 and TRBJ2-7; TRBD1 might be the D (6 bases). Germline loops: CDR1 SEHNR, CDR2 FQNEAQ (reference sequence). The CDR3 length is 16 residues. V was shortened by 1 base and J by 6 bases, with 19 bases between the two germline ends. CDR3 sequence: CASSLDPGQGLSEQYF. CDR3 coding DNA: TGTGCCAGCAGCTTAGACCCGGGACAAGGGTTATCCGAGCAGTACTTC.

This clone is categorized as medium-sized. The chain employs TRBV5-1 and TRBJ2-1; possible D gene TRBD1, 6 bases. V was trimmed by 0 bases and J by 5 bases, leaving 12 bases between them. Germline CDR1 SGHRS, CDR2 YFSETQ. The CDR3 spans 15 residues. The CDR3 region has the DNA TGCGCCAGCAGCTTGGGCCCCGCAGGGGACAATGAGCAGTTCTTC. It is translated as CASSLGPAGDNEQFF.

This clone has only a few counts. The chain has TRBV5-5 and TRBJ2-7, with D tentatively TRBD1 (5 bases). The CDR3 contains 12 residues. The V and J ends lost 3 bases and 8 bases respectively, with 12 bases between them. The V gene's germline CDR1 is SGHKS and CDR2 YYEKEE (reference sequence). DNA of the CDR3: TGTGCCAGCAGCTCTCCGCAGGGAAAGCAGTACTTC. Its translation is CASSSPQGKQYF.

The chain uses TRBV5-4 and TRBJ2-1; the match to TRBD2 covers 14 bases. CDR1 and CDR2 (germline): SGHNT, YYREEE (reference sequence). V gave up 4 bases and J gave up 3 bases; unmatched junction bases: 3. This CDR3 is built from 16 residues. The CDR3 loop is CASSRGLAGDYNEQFF. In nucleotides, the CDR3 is TGTGCCAGCAGCCGGGGACTAGCGGGAGACTACAATGAGCAGTTCTTC.

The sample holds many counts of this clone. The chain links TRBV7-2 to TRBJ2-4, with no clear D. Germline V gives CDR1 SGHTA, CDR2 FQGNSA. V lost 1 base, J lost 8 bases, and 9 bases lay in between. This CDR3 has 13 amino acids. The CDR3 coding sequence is TGTGCCAGCAGCTTAGTTCGGTTGGACATTCAGTACTTC. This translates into CASSLVRLDIQYF. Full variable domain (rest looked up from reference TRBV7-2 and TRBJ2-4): GAGVSQSPSNKVTEKGKDVELRCDPISGHTALYWYRQSLGQGLEFLIYFQGNSAPDKSGLPSDRFSAERTGGSVSTLTIQRTQQEDSAVYLCASSLVRLDIQYFGAGTRLSVL.

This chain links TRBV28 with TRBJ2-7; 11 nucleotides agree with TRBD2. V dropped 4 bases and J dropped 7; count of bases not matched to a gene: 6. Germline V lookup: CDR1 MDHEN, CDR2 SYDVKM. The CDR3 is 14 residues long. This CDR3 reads CASSSPSGRWEQYF. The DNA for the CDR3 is TGTGCCAGCAGTTCACCTAGCGGGAGGTGGGAGCAGTACTTC.

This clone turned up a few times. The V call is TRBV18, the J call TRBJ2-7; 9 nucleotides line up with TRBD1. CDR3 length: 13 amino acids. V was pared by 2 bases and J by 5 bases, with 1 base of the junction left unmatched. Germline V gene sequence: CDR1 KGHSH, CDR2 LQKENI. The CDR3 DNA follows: TGTGCCAGCTCACCAGGACAGGGGAACGAGCAGTACTTC. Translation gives CASSPGQGNEQYF. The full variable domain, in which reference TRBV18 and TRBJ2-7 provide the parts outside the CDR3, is NAGVMQNPRHLVRRRGQEARLRCSPMKGHSHVYWYRQLPEEGLKFMVYLQKENIIDESGMPKERFSAEFPKEGPSILRIQQVVRGDSAAYFCASSPGQGNEQYFGPGTRLTVT.

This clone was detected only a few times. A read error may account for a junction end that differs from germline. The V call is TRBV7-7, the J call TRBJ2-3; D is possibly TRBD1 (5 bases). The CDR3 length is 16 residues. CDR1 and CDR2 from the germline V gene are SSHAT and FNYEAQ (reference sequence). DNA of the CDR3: TGTGCTAGCAGCTTAGCTCCAGGGCATCTCACAGATACGCAGTATTTT. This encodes CASSLAPGHLTDTQYF. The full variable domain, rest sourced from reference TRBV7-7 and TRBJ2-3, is GAGVSQSPRYKVTKRGQDVTLRCDPISSHATLYWYQQALGQGPEFLTYFNYEAQPDKSGLPSDRFSAERPEGSISTLTIQRTEQRDSAMYRCASSLAPGHLTDTQYFGPGTRLTVL.

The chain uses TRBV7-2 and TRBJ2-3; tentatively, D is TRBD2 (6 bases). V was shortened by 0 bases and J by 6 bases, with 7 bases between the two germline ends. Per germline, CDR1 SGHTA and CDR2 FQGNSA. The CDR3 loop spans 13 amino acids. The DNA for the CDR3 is TGTGCCAGCAGCTTAGCGGCGGGGGATACGCAGTATTTT. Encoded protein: CASSLAAGDTQYF.

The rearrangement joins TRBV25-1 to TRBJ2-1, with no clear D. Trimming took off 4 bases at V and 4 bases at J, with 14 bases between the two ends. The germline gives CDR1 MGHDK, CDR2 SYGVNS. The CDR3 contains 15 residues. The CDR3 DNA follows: TGTGCCAGCAGTGGCCCCTTGGAGTGGTACAATGAGCAGTTCTTC. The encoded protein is CASSGPLEWYNEQFF.

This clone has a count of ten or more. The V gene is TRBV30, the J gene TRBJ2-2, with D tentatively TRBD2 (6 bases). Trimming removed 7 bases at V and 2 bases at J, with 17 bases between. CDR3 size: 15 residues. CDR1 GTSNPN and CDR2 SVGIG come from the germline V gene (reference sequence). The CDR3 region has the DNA TGTGCCTCCTGGAGGGGTAGCGGCAACACCGGGGAGCTGTTTTTT. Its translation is CASWRGSGNTGELFF. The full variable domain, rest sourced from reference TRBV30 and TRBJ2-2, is SQTIHQWPATLVQPVGSPLSLECTVEGTSNPNLYWYRQAAGRGLQLLFYSVGIGQISSEVPQNLSASRPQDRQFILSSKKLLLSDSGFYLCASWRGSGNTGELFFGEGSRLTVL.

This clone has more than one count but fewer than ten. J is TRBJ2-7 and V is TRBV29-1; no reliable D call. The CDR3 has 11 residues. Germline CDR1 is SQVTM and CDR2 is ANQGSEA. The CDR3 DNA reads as TGCTCAACGGCGGTAAACTACGAGCAGTACTTC. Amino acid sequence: CSTAVNYEQYF.

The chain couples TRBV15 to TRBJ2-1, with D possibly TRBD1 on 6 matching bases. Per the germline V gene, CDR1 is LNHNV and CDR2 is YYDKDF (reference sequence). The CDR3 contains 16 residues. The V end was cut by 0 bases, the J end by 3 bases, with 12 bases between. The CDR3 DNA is TGTGCCACCAGCAGAGATCTTTGGACAGACTACAATGAGCAGTTCTTC. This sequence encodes CATSRDLWTDYNEQFF.